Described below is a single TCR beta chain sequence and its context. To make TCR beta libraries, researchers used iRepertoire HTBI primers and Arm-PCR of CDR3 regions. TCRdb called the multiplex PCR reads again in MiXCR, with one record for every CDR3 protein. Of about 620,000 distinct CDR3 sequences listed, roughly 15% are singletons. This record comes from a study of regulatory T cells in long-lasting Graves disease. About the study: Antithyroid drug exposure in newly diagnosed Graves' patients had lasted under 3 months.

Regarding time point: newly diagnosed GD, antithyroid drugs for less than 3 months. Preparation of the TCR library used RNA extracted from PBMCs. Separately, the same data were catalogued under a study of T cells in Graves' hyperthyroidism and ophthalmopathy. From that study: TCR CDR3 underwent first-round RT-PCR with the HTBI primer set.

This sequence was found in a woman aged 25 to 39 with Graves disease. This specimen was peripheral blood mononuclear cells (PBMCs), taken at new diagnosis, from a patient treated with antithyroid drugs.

CDR3 sequence: CASSPRSTPTGSPLHF. CDR3 DNA sequence: TGTGCCAGCTCACCACGATCGACACCTACGGGGTCACCCCTCCACTTT. This sequence joins TRBV18 and TRBJ1-6; no firm D call. From germline, CDR1 is KGHSH and CDR2 LQKENI. The CDR3 has 16 residues. V lost 1 base, J lost 10 bases, and 17 bases lay in between.